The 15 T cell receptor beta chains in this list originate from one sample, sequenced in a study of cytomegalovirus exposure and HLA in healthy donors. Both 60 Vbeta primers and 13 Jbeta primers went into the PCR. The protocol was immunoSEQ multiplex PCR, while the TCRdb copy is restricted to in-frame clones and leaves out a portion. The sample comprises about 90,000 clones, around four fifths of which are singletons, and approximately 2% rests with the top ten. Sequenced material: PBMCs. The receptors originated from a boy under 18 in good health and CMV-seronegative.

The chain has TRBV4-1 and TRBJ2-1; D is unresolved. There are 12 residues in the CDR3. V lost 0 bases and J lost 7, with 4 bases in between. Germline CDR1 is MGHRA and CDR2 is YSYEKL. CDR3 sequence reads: CASSQDLNEQFF. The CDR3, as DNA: TGCGCCAGCAGCCAAGATTTAAATGAGCAGTTCTTC.

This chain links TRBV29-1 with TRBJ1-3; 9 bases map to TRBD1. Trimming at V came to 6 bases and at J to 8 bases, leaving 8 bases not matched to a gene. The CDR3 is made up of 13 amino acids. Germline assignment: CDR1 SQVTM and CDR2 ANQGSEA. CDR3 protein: CSVEGTGSDTIYF. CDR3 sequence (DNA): TGCAGCGTGGAGGGGACAGGGTCCGACACCATATATTTT.

The CDR3 DNA sequence: TGTGCCAGCAGCTTAGCCTGGGGGCCTAGCTCCTACGAGCAGTACTTC. This codes for CASSLAWGPSSYEQYF. The chain uses TRBV7-9 and TRBJ2-7; a possible D gene is TRBD1 (6 bases). This CDR3 is built from 16 residues. CDR1 and CDR2 (germline): SEHNR, FQNEAQ (reference sequence). V lost 0 bases, J lost 0 bases, and 12 bases lay in between.

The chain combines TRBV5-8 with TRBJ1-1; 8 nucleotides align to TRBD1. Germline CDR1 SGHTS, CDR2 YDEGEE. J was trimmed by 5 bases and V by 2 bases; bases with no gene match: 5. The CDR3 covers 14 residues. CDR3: CASSLWTGRTEAFF. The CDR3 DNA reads TGTGCCAGCAGCTTATGGACAGGGCGGACTGAAGCTTTCTTT.

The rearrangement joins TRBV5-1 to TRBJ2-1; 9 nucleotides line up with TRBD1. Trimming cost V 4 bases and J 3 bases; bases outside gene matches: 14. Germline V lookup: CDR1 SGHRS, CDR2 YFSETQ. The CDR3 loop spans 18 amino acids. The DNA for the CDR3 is TGCGCCAGCAGCCTCGGACAGGGGACGGGTTCATTCTACAATGAGCAGTTCTTC. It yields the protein CASSLGQGTGSFYNEQFF.

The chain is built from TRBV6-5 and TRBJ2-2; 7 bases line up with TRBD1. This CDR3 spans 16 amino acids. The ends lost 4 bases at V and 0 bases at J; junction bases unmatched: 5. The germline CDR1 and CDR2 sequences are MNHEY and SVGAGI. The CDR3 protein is CASSSLTGANTGELFF. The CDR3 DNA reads TGTGCCAGCAGTTCCCTTACAGGGGCGAACACCGGGGAGCTGTTTTTT.

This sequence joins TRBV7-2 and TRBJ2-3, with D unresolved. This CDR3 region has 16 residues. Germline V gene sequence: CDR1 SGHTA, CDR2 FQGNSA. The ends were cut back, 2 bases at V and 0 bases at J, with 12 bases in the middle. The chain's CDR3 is CASSLFWAYSTDTQYF. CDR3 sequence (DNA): TGTGCCAGCAGCTTATTTTGGGCTTATAGCACAGATACGCAGTATTTT.

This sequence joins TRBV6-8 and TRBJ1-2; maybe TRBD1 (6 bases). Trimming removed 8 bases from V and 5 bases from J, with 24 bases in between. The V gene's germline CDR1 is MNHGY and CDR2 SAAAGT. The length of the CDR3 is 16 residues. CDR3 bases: TGTGCCAGCCCTCCAAGGGGCAGCCAAAGGGGGTATGGCTACACCTTC. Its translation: CASPPRGSQRGYGYTF.

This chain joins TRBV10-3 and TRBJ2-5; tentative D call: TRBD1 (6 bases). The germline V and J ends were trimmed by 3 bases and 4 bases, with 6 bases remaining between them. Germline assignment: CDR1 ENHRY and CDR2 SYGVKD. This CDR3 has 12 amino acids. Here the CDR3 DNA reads TGTGCCATCAGTGACAGGGGAGAGACCCAGTACTTC. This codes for CAISDRGETQYF.

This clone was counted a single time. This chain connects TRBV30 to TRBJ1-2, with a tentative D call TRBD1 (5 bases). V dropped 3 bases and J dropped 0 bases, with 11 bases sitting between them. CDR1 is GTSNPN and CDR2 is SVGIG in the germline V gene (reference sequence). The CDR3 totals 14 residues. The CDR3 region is CAWRGRVSNYGYTF. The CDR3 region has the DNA TGTGCCTGGAGAGGCAGGGTTTCTAACTATGGCTACACCTTC. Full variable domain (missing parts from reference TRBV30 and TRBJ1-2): SQTIHQWPATLVQPVGSPLSLECTVEGTSNPNLYWYRQAAGRGLQLLFYSVGIGQISSEVPQNLSASRPQDRQFILSSKKLLLSDSGFYLCAWRGRVSNYGYTFGSGTRLTVV.

The CDR3 DNA sequence: TGTGCCAGCAGCTCAACCCTGACACCCAGCTCTGGGGCCAACGTCCTGACTTTC. It specifies CASSSTLTPSSGANVLTF. This rearrangement joins TRBV7-9 to TRBJ2-6; D call uncertain. This CDR3 region has 18 residues. Trimming left V 4 bases short and J 0 bases short, with 16 bases between. CDR1 and CDR2 (germline): SEHNR, FQNEAQ (reference sequence).

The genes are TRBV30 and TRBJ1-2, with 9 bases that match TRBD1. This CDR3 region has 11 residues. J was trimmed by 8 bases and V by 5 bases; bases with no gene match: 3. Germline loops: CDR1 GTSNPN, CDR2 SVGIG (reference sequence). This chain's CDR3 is CAWHRGRGYTF. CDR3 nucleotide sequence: TGTGCCTGGCACAGGGGGCGAGGCTACACCTTC.

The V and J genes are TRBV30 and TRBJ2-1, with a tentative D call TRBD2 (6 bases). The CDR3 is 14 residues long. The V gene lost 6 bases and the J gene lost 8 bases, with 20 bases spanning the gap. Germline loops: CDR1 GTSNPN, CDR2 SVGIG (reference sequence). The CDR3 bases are TGTGCCTGCAGCCGGGGGAACGGGGTTGATGAGCAGTTCTTC. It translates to CACSRGNGVDEQFF.

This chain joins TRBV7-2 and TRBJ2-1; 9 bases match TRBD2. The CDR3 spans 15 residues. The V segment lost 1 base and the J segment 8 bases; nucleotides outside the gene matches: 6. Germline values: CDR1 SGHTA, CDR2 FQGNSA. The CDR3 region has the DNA TGTGCCAGCAGCTTAGGATGGGCGGGGGGGCATGAGCAGTTCTTC. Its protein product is CASSLGWAGGHEQFF.

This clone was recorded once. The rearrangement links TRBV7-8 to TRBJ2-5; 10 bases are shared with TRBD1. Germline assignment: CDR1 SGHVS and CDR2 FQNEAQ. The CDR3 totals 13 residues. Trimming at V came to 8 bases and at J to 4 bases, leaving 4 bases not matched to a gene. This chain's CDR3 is CASLRDRGETQYF. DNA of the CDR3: TGTGCCAGCCTCCGGGACAGGGGAGAGACCCAGTACTTC.